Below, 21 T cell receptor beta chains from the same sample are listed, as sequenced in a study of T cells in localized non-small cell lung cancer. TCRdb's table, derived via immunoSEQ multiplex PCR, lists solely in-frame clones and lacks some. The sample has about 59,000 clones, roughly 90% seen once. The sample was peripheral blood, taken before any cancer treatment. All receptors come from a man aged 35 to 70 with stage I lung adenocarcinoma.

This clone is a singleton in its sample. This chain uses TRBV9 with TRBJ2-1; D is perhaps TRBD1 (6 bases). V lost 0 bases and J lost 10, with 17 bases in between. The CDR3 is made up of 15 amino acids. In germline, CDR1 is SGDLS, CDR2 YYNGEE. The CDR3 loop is CASSVEGRGLYEQFF. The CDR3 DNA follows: TGTGCCAGCAGCGTAGAAGGCAGGGGCTTATACGAGCAGTTCTTC.

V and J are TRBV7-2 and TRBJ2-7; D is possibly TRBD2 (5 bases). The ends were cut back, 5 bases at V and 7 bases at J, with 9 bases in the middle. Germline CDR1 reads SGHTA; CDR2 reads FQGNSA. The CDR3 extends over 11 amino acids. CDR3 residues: CASSPPGEQYF. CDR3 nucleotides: TGTGCCAGCAGCCCTCCGGGGGAGCAGTACTTC.

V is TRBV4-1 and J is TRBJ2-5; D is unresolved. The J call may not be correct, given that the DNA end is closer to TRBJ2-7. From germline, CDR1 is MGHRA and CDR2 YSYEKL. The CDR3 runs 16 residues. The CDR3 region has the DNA TGCGCCAGCAGCCAAGAAAGCACCAAAGGGCCCTACGAGCAGTACTTC. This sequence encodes CASSQESTKGPYEQYF.

CDR3 DNA: TGTGCCAGCAGCTTAGCTGGGGCCAACGTCCTGACTTTC. This gives the protein CASSLAGANVLTF. The chain carries TRBV11-1 and TRBJ2-6; no clear D gene. The germline V gene has CDR1 SGHAT and CDR2 FQDESV (reference sequence). The CDR3 extends over 13 amino acids. Trimming shortened V by 0 bases and J by 3 bases, and 0 bases separated the two germline ends.

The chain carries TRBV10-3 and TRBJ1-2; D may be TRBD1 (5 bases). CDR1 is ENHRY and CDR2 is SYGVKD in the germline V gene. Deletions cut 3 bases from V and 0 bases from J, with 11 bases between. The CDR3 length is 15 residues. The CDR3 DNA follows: TGTGCCATCAGTGACCCCGACAGAGCTAACTATGGCTACACCTTC. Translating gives CAISDPDRANYGYTF.

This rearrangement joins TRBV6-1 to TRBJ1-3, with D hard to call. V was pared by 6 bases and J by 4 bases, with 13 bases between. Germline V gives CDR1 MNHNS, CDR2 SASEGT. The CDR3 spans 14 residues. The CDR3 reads CASSGRFSGNTIYF. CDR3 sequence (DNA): TGTGCCAGCAGCGGCAGGTTTTCAGGAAACACCATATATTTT.

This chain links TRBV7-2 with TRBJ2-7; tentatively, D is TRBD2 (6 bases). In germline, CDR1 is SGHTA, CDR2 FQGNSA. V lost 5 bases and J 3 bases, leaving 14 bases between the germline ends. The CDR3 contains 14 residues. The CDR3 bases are TGTGCCAGCAGCACGAGGGACTCCTTCTACGAGCAGTACTTC. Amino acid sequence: CASSTRDSFYEQYF.

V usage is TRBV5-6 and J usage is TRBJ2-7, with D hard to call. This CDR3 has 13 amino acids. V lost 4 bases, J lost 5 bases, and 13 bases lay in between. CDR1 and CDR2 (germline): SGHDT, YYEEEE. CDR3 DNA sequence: TGTGCCAGCAGCCCCAGTGTTTCCCACGAGCAGTACTTC. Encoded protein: CASSPSVSHEQYF.

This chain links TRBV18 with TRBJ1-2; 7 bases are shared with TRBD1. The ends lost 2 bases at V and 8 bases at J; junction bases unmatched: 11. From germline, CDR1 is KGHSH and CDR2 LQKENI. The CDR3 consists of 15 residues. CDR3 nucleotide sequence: TGTGCCAGCTCACCATATGGGACAGATTCAAGGGGCTACACCTTC. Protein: CASSPYGTDSRGYTF.

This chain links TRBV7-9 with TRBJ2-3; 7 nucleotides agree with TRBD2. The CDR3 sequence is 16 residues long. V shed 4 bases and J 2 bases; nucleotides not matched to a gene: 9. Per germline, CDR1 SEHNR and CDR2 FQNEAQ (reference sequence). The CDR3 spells CASSSKPRDYTDTQYF. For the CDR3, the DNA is TGTGCCAGCAGCTCAAAGCCTCGGGACTACACAGATACGCAGTATTTT.

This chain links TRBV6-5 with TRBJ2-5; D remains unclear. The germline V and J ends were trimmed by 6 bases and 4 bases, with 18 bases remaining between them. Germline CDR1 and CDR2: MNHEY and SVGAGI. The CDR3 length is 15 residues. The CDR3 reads CASSHLHGSGETQYF. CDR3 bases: TGTGCCAGCAGCCATTTACATGGGTCAGGAGAGACCCAGTACTTC.

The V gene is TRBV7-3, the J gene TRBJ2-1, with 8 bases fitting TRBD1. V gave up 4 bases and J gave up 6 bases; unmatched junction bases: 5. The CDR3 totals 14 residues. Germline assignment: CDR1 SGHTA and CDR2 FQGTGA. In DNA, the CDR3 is TGTGCCAGCAGCTCCGGGACAGGTTCCAATGAGCAGTTCTTC. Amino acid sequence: CASSSGTGSNEQFF.

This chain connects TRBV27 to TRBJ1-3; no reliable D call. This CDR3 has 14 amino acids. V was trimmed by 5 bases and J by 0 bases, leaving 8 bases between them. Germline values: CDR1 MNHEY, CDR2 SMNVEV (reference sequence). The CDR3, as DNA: TGTGCCAGCAGTCCCGGAAGCTCTGGAAACACCATATATTTT. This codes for CASSPGSSGNTIYF.

CDR3 in DNA: TGCGCCAGCAGCACAGGGGAAGTTACAGATACGCAGTATTTT. This translates into CASSTGEVTDTQYF. The chain has TRBV5-1 and TRBJ2-3; 7 bases are shared with TRBD1. The V segment lost 4 bases and the J segment 3 bases; nucleotides outside the gene matches: 5. The CDR3 is 14 residues long. From germline, CDR1 is SGHRS and CDR2 YFSETQ.

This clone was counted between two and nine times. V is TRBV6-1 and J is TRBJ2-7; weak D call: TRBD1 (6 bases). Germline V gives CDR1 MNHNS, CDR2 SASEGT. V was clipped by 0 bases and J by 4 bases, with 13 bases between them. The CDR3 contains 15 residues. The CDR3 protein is CASSEAFGRGYEQYF. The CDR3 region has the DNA TGTGCCAGCAGTGAAGCGTTCGGCAGGGGATACGAGCAGTACTTC.

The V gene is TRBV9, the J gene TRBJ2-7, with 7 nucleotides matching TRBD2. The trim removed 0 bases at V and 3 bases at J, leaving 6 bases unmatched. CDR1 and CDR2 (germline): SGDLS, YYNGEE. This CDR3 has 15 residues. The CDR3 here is CASSVGAGRGYEQYF. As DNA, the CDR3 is TGTGCCAGCAGCGTAGGGGCTGGGAGGGGCTACGAGCAGTACTTC.

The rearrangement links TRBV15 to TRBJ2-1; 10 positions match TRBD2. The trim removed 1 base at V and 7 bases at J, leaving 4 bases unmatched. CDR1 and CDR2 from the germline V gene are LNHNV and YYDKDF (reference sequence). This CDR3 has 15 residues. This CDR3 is CATSRVTSGWNEQFF. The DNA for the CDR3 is TGTGCCACCAGCAGAGTGACTAGCGGGTGGAATGAGCAGTTCTTC.

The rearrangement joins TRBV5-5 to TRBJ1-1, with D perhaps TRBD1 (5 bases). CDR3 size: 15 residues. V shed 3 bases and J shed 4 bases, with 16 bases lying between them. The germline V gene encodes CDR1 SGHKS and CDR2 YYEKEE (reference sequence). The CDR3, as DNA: TGTGCCAGCAGCTGGGCCCTCAGGGACTTCACTGAAGCTTTCTTT. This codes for CASSWALRDFTEAFF. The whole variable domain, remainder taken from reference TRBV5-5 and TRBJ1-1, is DAGVTQSPTHLIKTRGQQVTLRCSPISGHKSVSWYQQVLGQGPQFIFQYYEKEERGRGNFPDRFSARQFPNYSSELNVNALLLGDSALYLCASSWALRDFTEAFFGQGTRLTVV.

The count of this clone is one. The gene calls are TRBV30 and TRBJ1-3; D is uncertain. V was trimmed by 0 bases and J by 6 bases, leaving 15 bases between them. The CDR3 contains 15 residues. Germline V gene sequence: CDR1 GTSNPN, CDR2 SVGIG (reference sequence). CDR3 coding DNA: TGTGCCTGGAGTGTAAGGCCAGCTAGAAAAAACACCATATATTTT. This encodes CAWSVRPARKNTIYF.

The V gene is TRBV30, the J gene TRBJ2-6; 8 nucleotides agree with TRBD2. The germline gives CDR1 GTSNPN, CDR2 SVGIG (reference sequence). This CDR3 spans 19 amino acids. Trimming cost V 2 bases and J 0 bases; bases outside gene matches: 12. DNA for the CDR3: TGTGCCTGGAGTACCCTCGGGGGGGGCGGCTCCTCTGGGGCCAACGTCCTGACTTTC. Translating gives CAWSTLGGGGSSGANVLTF.

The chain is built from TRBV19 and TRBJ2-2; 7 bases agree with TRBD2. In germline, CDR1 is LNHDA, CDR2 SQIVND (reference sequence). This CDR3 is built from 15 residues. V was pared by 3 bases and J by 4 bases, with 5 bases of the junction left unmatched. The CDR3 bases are TGTGCCAGTAGTATGGGGAGGGGATTCACCGGGGAGCTGTTTTTT. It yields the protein CASSMGRGFTGELFF.